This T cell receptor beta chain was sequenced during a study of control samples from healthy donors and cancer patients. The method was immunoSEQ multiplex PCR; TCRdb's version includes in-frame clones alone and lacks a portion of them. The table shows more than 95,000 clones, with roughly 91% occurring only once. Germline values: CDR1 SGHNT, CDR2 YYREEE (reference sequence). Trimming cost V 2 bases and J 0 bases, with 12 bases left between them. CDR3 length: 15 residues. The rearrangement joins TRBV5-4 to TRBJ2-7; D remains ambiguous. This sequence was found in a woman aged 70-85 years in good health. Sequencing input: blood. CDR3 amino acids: CASSFKTGVSYEQYF. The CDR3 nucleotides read TGTGCCAGCAGCTTTAAGACTGGGGTCTCCTACGAGCAGTACTTC.